A selection of T cell receptor beta chains follows, all from one sample in a study of spatial heterogeneity in lung cancer. TCRdb processed the 5' RACE reads anew with MiXCR; each CDR3 protein has one entry. The sample includes some 40,000 distinct CDR3 sequences, around 5% of them seen just once. The sample was PBMCs, taken at surgery. These receptors originate from a female donor with early-stage non-small cell lung cancer. The CDR3 runs from the conserved cysteine through the conserved F or W. The D gene is left open where the match is weak. For some rows the clone size is stated as once, few or many, or as a class when expanded; others skip it.

j_call | v_call | clone_size | d_call | cdr3_nt | cdr3_aa
TRBJ1-1 | TRBV20-1 | many | - | TGCAGTGCTAGTCGCTGGGACACTGAAGCTTTCTTT | CSASRWDTEAFF
TRBJ1-2 | TRBV6-5 | few | - | TGTGCCAGCAGTTACTCGTTCGGCTATGGCTACACCTTC | CASSYSFGYGYTF
TRBJ1-3 | TRBV6-5 | many | - | TGTGCCAGCAGTTACGGGGGAAACACCATATATTTT | CASSYGGNTIYF
TRBJ1-5 | TRBV15 | - | - | TGTGCCACCAGCAGGGAACAGGGCTGGAATCAGCCCCAGCATTTT | CATSREQGWNQPQHF
TRBJ2-3 | TRBV19 | few | - | TGTGCCAGTAGTATGAGGGGGAATCGGAGAGCCCAAGGGACAGATACGCAGTATTTT | CASSMRGNRRAQGTDTQYF
TRBJ2-1 | TRBV12-3/TRBV12-4 | many | - | TGTGCCAGCAGGCTGGGGAATGAGCAGTTCTTC | CASRLGNEQFF
TRBJ1-2 | TRBV29-1 | many | - | TGCAGCGTTGAAGGCCAGGGCTATGGCTACACCTTC | CSVEGQGYGYTF
TRBJ1-2 | TRBV12-3/TRBV12-4 | - | - | TGTGCCAGCAGGATCCGGGACACCTATGGCTACACCTTC | CASRIRDTYGYTF
TRBJ2-7 | TRBV7-8 | many | - | TGTGCCAGCAGCTTCACAGGGGAGGTGGGGCAGTACTTC | CASSFTGEVGQYF
TRBJ2-7 | TRBV19 | many | - | TGTGCCAGTAGTATAACCAGGACCTCCTACGAGCAGTACTTC | CASSITRTSYEQYF
TRBJ2-5 | TRBV30 | many | - | TGTGCCTGGTTAAATCGGGGGTACAGGGAGACCCAGTACTTC | CAWLNRGYRETQYF
TRBJ1-2 | TRBV20-1 | medium-sized | - | TGCAGTGCTAGGAACAGGGACTATGGCTACACCTTC | CSARNRDYGYTF
TRBJ2-7 | TRBV18 | many | - | TGTGCCAGCTCACCGATTCCGGGACGGCGGACCTACGAGCAGTACTTC | CASSPIPGRRTYEQYF
TRBJ2-7 | TRBV20-1 | many | - | TGCAGTGCTAGAGATCGGAGGAGTCCCTACGAGCAGTACTTC | CSARDRRSPYEQYF
TRBJ2-7 | TRBV6-2/TRBV6-3 | - | - | TGTGCCAGCAGTTACGGCCTCAGGCTGAGCTCCTACGAGCAGTACTTC | CASSYGLRLSSYEQYF
TRBJ1-2 | TRBV5-6 | many | - | TGTGCCAGCAGCTTGGGACAGAACTATGGCTACACCTTC | CASSLGQNYGYTF
TRBJ2-3 | TRBV20-1 | many | - | TGCAGTGCTTGCCAGGGGGGCGCAGATACGCAGTATTTT | CSACQGGADTQYF
TRBJ2-3 | TRBV19 | many | - | TGTGCCAGCACAGGGGACAGCCGATACGGGGGCCGCTTGGGAGATACGCAGTATTTT | CASTGDSRYGGRLGDTQYF
TRBJ1-6 | TRBV28 | many | - | TGTGCCAGCAGGCTGTACAGGGAGTCACCCCTCCACTTT | CASRLYRESPLHF
TRBJ2-5 | TRBV4-3 | few | - | TGCGCCAGCAGCCAAGCGGGGGGCAGGGAGACCCAGTACTTC | CASSQAGGRETQYF
TRBJ2-5 | TRBV9 | - | TRBD2 | TGTGCCAGCAGCCCCGCTATAGCGGGGGGGGAGGAGACCCAGTACTTC | CASSPAIAGGEETQYF
TRBJ1-1 | TRBV5-5 | - | - | TGTGCCAGCAGCTTGGAGGGGACCCTGAACACTGAAGCTTTCTTT | CASSLEGTLNTEAFF
TRBJ1-1 | TRBV4-1 | few | - | TGCGCCAGCAGCCTAACAGGGCTCACTGAAGCTTTCTTT | CASSLTGLTEAFF
TRBJ2-7 | TRBV5-1 | many | - | TGCGCCAGCAGCTGGACCCCGGGGTCGGCTAACTACGAGCAGTACTTC | CASSWTPGSANYEQYF
TRBJ2-1 | TRBV20-1 | many | TRBD2 | TGCAGTGCTAGGGACCCCAGGAGCGGGGGGGCTAATGAGCAGTTCTTC | CSARDPRSGGANEQFF
TRBJ2-3 | TRBV28 | many | - | TGTGCCAGCAGCCGGAGGGCGGGGGCGAACACAGATACGCAGTATTTT | CASSRRAGANTDTQYF
TRBJ1-4 | TRBV12-3/TRBV12-4 | few | - | TGTGCCAGCAGAACACAGGGTGAAAAACTGTTTTTT | CASRTQGEKLFF
TRBJ1-2 | TRBV5-1 | many | TRBD1 | TGCGCCAGCAGCTTGGCCTCCTCGGGACAGATTAACTATGGCTACACCTTC | CASSLASSGQINYGYTF
TRBJ1-6 | TRBV7-9 | many | - | TGTGCCAGCAGCTTAGGCCCCAGTCAGGGCTATAATTCACCCCTCCACTTT | CASSLGPSQGYNSPLHF
TRBJ1-2 | TRBV7-9 | many | TRBD1 | TGTGCCAGCAGCCCGGGGACAGGGCGGTATGGCTACACCTTC | CASSPGTGRYGYTF
TRBJ1-1 | TRBV5-1 | many | - | TGCGCCAGCAGCTTAGGGGGGGCCCGGAACTTGAACACTGAAGCTTTCTTT | CASSLGGARNLNTEAFF
TRBJ1-1 | TRBV7-9 | - | - | TGTGCCAGCAGCTTAATCCGAGGGGAGGGCACTGAAGCTTTCTTT | CASSLIRGEGTEAFF
TRBJ2-7 | TRBV29-1 | many | - | TGCAGCGTTAGGGCCACCAGGGGTTTAACCTACGAGCAGTACTTC | CSVRATRGLTYEQYF
TRBJ2-7 | TRBV7-6 | many | - | TGTGCCAGCAGCTCATTCAGATCCTACGAGCAGTACTTC | CASSSFRSYEQYF
TRBJ1-2 | TRBV6-2/TRBV6-3 | few | - | TGTGCCAGCAGTTCCTTTCAGGGAGACTATGGCTACACCTTC | CASSSFQGDYGYTF
TRBJ1-3 | TRBV7-8 | many | - | TGTGCCAGCAGTGTACAGGGAAGGGCTGGAAACACCATATATTTT | CASSVQGRAGNTIYF
TRBJ1-2 | TRBV12-3/TRBV12-4 | many | - | TGTGCCAGCGTGGGGGGGGTGGCAGTCTACGGCTACACCTTC | CASVGGVAVYGYTF
TRBJ2-2 | TRBV19 | many | - | TGTGCCAGTAGTATAGAGGGGGAGCTGTTTTTT | CASSIEGELFF
TRBJ1-1 | TRBV18 | once | TRBD1 | TGTGCCAGCTCACTACGACAGGGGGCCCAAAACACTGAAGCTTTCTTT | CASSLRQGAQNTEAFF
TRBJ1-1 | TRBV2 | - | - | TGTGCCAGCACCACCGGGGCACTTGGCACTGAAGCTTTCTTT | CASTTGALGTEAFF
TRBJ2-1 | TRBV4-2 | many | TRBD2 | TGTGCCAGCAGCCCTGAGGCCCTAGCGGGGGGATACAATGAGCAGTTCTTC | CASSPEALAGGYNEQFF
TRBJ2-5 | TRBV20-1 | medium-sized | - | TGCAGTGCTAGCTCGGACAGTGCAACCCAAGAGACCCAGTACTTC | CSASSDSATQETQYF
TRBJ2-7 | TRBV5-6 | many | - | TGTGCCAGCAGCTTGTTCGGGGGTGATCACTACGAGCAGTACTTC | CASSLFGGDHYEQYF
TRBJ2-5 | TRBV6-4 | many | TRBD1 | TGTGCCAGCAATCGCGGGACAGGGGGCGTCCAAGAGACCCAGTACTTC | CASNRGTGGVQETQYF
TRBJ1-1 | TRBV2 | many | TRBD1 | TGTGCCGGGAAGACAGGGGGCCTAACTGAAGCTTTCTTT | CAGKTGGLTEAFF
TRBJ2-1 | TRBV7-3 | many | - | TGTGCCAGCAGCTTAACCCGGGGGGCCCTCAATGAGCAGTTCTTC | CASSLTRGALNEQFF
TRBJ2-6 | TRBV19 | many | TRBD1 | TGTGCCAGTAGCCGACAGGGGGCGGGTGGGGCCAACGTCCTGACTTTC | CASSRQGAGGANVLTF
TRBJ1-1 | TRBV6-5 | many | - | TGTGCCAGCAGTTCCCCGAGGAGGGGGTCCCCTGAAGCTTTCTTT | CASSSPRRGSPEAFF
TRBJ2-1 | TRBV28 | many | TRBD1 | TGTGCCAGCAGTTTAGGGACAGCGAACAATGAGCAGTTCTTC | CASSLGTANNEQFF
TRBJ1-2 | TRBV4-1 | few | TRBD1 | TGCGCCAGCAGCCAGCCGGGACAGGGCTTTGGCTACACCTTC | CASSQPGQGFGYTF
TRBJ2-7 | TRBV5-4 | many | - | TGTGCCACCGCCCCCGGGACCCTAAACCACGAGCAGTACTTC | CATAPGTLNHEQYF
TRBJ2-7 | TRBV6-2/TRBV6-3 | many | - | TGTGCCAGCAGGGGAACCGGGACAACTAACGAGCAGTACTTC | CASRGTGTTNEQYF
TRBJ1-4 | TRBV9 | many | - | TGTGCCAGCAGCGCCTCCGAGGGGAATGAAAAACTGTTTTTT | CASSASEGNEKLFF
TRBJ1-5 | TRBV7-8 | many | - | TGTGCCAGCAGCCCCGGGGTCAGTCAGCCCCAGCATTTT | CASSPGVSQPQHF